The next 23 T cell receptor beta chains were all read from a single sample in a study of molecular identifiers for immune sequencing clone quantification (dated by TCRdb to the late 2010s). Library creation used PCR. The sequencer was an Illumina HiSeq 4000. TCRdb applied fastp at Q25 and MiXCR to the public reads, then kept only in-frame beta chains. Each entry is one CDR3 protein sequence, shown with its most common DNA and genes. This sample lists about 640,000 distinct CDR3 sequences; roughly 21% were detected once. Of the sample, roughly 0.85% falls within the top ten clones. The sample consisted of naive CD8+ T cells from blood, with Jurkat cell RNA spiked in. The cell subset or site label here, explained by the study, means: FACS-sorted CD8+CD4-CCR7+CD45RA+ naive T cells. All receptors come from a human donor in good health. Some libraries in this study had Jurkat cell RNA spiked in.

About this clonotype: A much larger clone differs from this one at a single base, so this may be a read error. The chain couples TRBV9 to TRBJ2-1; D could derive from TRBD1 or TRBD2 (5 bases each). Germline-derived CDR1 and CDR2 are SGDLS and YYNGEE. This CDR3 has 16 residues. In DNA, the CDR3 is TGTGCCAGCAGCGCTCCCGGGACCACCTCCCACAATGAGCAGTTCTTC. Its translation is CASSAPGTTSHNEQFF.

CDR3 region: CASSPDKGDRAGTEAFF. The CDR3, as DNA: TGTGCCAGCAGCCCCGATAAAGGGGACAGGGCTGGCACTGAAGCTTTCTTT. This chain uses TRBV7-9 with TRBJ1-1; 9 bases map to TRBD1. The CDR3 runs to 17 residues. V dropped 5 bases and J dropped 4; count of bases not matched to a gene: 14. Germline CDR1 SEHNR, CDR2 FQNEAQ (reference sequence).

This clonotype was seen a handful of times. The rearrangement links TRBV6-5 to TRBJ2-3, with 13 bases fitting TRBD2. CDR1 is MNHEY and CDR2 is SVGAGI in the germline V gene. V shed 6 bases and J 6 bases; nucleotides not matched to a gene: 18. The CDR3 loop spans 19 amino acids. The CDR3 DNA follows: TGTGCCAGCAGACACTCTCCGGGACTAGCGGGAACAGGGTCGGATACGCAGTATTTT. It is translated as CASRHSPGLAGTGSDTQYF.

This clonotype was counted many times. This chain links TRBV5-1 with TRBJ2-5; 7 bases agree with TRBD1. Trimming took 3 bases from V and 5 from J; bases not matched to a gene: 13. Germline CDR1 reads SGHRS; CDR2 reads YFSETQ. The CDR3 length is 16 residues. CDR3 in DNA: TGCGCCAGCAGCTCATTAGGTACAGGGGAACGCGAGACCCAGTACTTC. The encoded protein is CASSSLGTGERETQYF.

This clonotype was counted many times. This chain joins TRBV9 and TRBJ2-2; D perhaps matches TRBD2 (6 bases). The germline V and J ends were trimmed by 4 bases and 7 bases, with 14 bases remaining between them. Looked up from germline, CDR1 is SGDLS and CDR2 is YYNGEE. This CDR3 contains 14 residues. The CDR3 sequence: CASSTRDSFGELFF. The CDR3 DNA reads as TGTGCCAGCAGCACCCGGGACTCGTTCGGGGAGCTGTTTTTT.

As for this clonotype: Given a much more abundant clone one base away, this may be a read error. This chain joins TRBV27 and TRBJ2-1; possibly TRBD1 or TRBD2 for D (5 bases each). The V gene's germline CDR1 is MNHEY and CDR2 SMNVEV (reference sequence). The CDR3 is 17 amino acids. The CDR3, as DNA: TGTGCCAGCAGTCCAGCCGGGACCTATTCGCCCTACAATGAGCAGCTCTTC. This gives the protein CASSPAGTYSPYNEQLF.

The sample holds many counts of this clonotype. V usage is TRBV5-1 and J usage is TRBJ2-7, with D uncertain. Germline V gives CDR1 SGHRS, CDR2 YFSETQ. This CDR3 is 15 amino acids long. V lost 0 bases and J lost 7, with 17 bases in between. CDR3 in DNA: TGCGCCAGCAGCTTGGTCGGACCTCACCTCGGGGAGCAGTACTTC. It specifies CASSLVGPHLGEQYF.

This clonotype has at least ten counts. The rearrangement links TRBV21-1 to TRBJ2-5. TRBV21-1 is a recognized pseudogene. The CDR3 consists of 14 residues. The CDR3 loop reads CASSISSQKETQYF. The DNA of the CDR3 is TGTGCCAGCAGCATCTCGAGTCAGAAAGAGACCCAGTACTTC.

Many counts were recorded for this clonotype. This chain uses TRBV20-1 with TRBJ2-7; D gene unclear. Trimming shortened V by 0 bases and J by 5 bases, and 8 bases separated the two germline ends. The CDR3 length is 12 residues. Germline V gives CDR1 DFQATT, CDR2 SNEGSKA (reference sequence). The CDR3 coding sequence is TGCAGTGCTAGAGATCTCATCGACGAGCAGTACTTC. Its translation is CSARDLIDEQYF.

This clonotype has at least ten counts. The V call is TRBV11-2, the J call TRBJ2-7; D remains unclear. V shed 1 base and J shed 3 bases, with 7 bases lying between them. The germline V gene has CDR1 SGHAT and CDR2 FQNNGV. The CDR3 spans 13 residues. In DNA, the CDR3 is TGTGCCAGCAGCTTAGTGTCAGACTACGAGCAGTACTTC. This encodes CASSLVSDYEQYF.

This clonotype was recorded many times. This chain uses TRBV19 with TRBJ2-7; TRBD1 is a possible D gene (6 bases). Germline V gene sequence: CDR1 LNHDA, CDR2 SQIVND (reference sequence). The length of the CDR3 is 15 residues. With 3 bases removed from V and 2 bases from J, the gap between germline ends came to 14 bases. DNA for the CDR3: TGTGCCAGTAGTATCTCCGGGGACAATGCCTACGAGCAGTACTTC. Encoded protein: CASSISGDNAYEQYF.

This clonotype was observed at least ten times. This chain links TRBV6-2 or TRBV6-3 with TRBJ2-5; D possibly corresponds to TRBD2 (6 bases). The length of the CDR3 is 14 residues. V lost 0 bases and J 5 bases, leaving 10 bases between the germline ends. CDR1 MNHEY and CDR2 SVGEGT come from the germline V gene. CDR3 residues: CASSYSISGETQYF. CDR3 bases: TGTGCCAGCAGTTACTCGATCAGCGGGGAGACCCAGTACTTC.

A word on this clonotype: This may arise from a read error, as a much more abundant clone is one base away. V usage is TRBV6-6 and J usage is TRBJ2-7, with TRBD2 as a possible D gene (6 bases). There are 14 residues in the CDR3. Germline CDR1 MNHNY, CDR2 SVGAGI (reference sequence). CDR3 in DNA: TGTACCAGCAGTTACCCCGTAACTAGCCTTGAGCAGTACTTC. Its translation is CTSSYPVTSLEQYF.

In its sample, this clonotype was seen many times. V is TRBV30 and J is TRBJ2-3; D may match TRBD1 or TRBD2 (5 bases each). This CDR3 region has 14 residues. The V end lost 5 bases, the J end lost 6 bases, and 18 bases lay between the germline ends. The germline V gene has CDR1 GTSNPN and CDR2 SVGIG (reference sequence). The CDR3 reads CAWGLGQGADTQYF. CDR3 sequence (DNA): TGTGCCTGGGGCCTCGGGCAGGGAGCCGATACGCAGTATTTT. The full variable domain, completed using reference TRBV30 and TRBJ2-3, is SQTIHQWPATLVQPVGSPLSLECTVEGTSNPNLYWYRQAAGRGLQLLFYSVGIGQISSEVPQNLSASRPQDRQFILSSKKLLLSDSGFYLCAWGLGQGADTQYFGPGTRLTVL.

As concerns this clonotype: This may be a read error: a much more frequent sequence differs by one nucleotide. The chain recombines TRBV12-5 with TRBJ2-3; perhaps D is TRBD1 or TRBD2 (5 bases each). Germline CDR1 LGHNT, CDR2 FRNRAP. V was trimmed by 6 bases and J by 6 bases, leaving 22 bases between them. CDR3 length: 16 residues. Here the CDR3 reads CASGSVSGTTSDTQYF. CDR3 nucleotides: TGTGCTAGTGGATCTGTCTCCGGGACGACCTCCGATACGCAGTATTTT.

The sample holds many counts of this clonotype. This CDR3 reads CASSFQKSSYEQYF. The CDR3 DNA follows: TGTGCCAGCAGTTTTCAGAAGAGCTCCTACGAGCAGTACTTC. V usage is TRBV28 and J usage is TRBJ2-7; D is unresolved. The CDR3 has 14 residues. Germline V gene sequence: CDR1 MDHEN, CDR2 SYDVKM. V was pared by 3 bases and J by 0 bases, with 9 bases between. Full variable domain (rest looked up from reference TRBV28 and TRBJ2-7): DVKVTQSSRYLVKRTGEKVFLECVQDMDHENMFWYRQDPGLGLRLIYFSYDVKMKEKGDIPEGYSVSREKKERFSLILESASTNQTSMYLCASSFQKSSYEQYFGPGTRLTVT.

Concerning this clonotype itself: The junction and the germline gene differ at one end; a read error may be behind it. Here the CDR3 DNA reads TGCGCCAGCAGTCTTGCCATGAACACTGAAGCTCTCTTT. Translated, it gives CASSLAMNTEALF. This sequence joins TRBV4-1 and TRBJ1-1; D is undetermined. Germline CDR1 reads MGHRA; CDR2 reads YSYEKL. CDR3 length: 13 amino acids.

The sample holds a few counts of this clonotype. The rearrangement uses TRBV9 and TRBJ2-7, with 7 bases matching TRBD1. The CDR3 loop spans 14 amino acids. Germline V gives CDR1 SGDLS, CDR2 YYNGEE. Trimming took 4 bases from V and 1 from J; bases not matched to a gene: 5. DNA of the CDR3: TGTGCCAGCAGCTTACAGGGGAATTCCTACGAGCAGTACTTC. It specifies CASSLQGNSYEQYF.

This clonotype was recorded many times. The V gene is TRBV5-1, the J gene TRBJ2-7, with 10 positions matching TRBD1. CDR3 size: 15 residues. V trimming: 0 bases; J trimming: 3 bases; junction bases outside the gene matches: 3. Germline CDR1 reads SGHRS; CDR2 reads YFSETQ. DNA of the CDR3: TGCGCCAGCAGCTTGGAGGACAGGGGGTACTACGAGCAGTACTTC. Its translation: CASSLEDRGYYEQYF.

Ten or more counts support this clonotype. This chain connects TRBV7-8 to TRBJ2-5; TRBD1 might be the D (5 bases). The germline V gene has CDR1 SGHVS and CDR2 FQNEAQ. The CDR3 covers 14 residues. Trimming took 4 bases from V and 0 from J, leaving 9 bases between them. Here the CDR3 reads CASSYTGDQETQYF. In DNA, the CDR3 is TGTGCCAGCAGCTACACAGGAGACCAAGAGACCCAGTACTTC.

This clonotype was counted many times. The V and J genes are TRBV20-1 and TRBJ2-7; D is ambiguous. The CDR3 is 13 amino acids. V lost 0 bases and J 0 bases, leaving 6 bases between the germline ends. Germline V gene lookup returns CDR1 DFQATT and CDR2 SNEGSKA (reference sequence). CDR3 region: CSARDDYSYEQYF. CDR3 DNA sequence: TGCAGTGCTAGAGACGATTACTCCTACGAGCAGTACTTC.

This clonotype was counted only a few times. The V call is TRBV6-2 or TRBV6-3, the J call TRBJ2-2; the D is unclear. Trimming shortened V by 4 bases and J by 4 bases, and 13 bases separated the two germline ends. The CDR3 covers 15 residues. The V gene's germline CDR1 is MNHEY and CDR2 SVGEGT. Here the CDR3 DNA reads TGTGCCAGCAGTTTTTTGTCAGGCCTCACCGGGGAGCTGTTTTTT. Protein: CASSFLSGLTGELFF.

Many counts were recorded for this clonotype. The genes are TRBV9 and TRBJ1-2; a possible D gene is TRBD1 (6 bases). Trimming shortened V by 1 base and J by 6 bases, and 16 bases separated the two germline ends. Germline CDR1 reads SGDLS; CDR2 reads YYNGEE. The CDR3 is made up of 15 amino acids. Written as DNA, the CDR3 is TGTGCCAGCAGCGTATTTTCGACAGGAATGAATGGCTACACCTTC. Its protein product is CASSVFSTGMNGYTF.